The source of this TCR beta chain is a study of T cell responses to AZD1222 COVID-19 vaccine. As to this clone: No antigen is known for it.

Method: immunoSEQ multiplex PCR; TCRdb's copy keeps in-frame clones and lacks some. The sample lists 150,000 or so clones; about 89% were seen once. Study-level points and caveats: Reports say nearly half of spike-specific TCRs go after unmutated variant regions. The study identified only 6 or 7 AZD1222 recipients as seropositive at baseline.

Trimming took 2 bases from V and 6 from J, leaving 14 bases between them. The CDR3 spans 15 residues. Germline values: CDR1 MNHEY, CDR2 SVGAGI. The chain employs TRBV6-5 and TRBJ1-3, with TRBD1 as a possible D gene (5 bases). This sequence originates from an adult in good health. Sequencing was performed on peripheral blood, taken on day 0 of AZD1222 vaccination. The CDR3 here is CASSYKRGRENTIYF. The CDR3 bases are TGTGCCAGCAGTTACAAGAGGGGCAGGGAAAACACCATATATTTT.